The 13 T cell receptor beta chains below come from one sample, sequenced in a study of early T cells in non-severe SARS-CoV-2 infection. TCRdb analysed the 5' RACE reads with MiXCR anew, one entry per CDR3 protein. The table includes some 54,000 distinct CDR3 sequences, approximately 11% detected once. Source material: whole blood. These receptors all stem from an adult who was a healthcare worker with PCR-confirmed SARS-CoV-2 infection or an uninfected control (not recorded which).

This clonotype was counted a few times. The rearrangement links TRBV5-1 to TRBJ2-2; 12 positions match TRBD1. Germline V gene data show CDR1 as SGHRS and CDR2 as YFSETQ. The CDR3 sequence is 16 residues long. The J segment lost 2 bases and the V segment lost 3 bases, leaving 2 bases of the junction unmatched. The CDR3 protein is CASSSGTGGNTGELFF. The CDR3 region has the DNA TGCGCCAGCAGCTCCGGGACAGGGGGCAACACCGGGGAGCTGTTTTTT. Using reference TRBV5-1 and TRBJ2-2 for the parts outside the CDR3, the full variable domain is KAGVTQTPRYLIKTRGQQVTLSCSPISGHRSVSWYQQTPGQGLQFLFEYFSETQRNKGNFPGRFSGRQFSNSRSEMNVSTLELGDSALYLCASSSGTGGNTGELFFGEGSRLTVL.

This clonotype has at least ten counts. This rearrangement joins TRBV7-2 to TRBJ2-7; TRBD2 is a possible D gene (6 bases). The V and J ends lost 5 bases and 4 bases respectively, with 18 bases between them. Germline values: CDR1 SGHTA, CDR2 FQGNSA. The CDR3 covers 15 residues. The CDR3 is CASSRQNGGVYEQYF. CDR3 sequence (DNA): TGTGCCAGCAGCCGCCAGAACGGGGGAGTTTACGAGCAGTACTTC.

This clonotype was counted between two and nine times. This chain links TRBV7-2 with TRBJ2-7; D is perhaps TRBD1 (6 bases). The V end lost 5 bases, the J end lost 5 bases, and 16 bases lay between the germline ends. The CDR3 is made up of 14 amino acids. Germline V CDR1 and CDR2: SGHTA, FQGNSA. The CDR3, as DNA: TGTGCCAGCAGCGCAGAACAGGGTGGCGACGAGCAGTACTTC. Encoded protein: CASSAEQGGDEQYF.

The sample holds many counts of this clonotype. The V gene is TRBV6-2 or TRBV6-3, the J gene TRBJ2-2; D may be TRBD2 (6 bases). Germline V gene lookup returns CDR1 MNHEY and CDR2 SVGEGT. Deletions cut 0 bases from V and 5 bases from J, with 13 bases between. The CDR3 totals 16 residues. The CDR3 is CASSYSAVGGTGELFF. The CDR3 DNA follows: TGTGCCAGCAGTTACTCCGCCGTGGGGGGTACCGGGGAGCTGTTTTTT.

This clonotype was counted only a few times. The chain is built from TRBV7-3 and TRBJ2-1; a possible D gene is TRBD2 (6 bases). Germline V gives CDR1 SGHTA, CDR2 FQGTGA. Trimming removed 4 bases from V and 4 bases from J, with 20 bases in between. The CDR3 sequence is 17 residues long. The CDR3 is CASSSTRPGLLYNEQFF. CDR3 bases: TGTGCCAGCAGCTCGACCAGACCGGGACTCCTTTACAATGAGCAGTTCTTC.

This clonotype was seen many times. V is TRBV7-3 and J is TRBJ1-1, with D possibly TRBD1 on 6 matching bases. V was clipped by 7 bases and J by 3 bases, with 12 bases between them. The length of the CDR3 is 13 residues. The germline V gene has CDR1 SGHTA and CDR2 FQGTGA. The DNA of the CDR3 is TGTGCCAGCATGGGGGCGCGAGACACTGAAGCTTTCTTT. The encoded protein is CASMGARDTEAFF. The full variable domain, in which reference TRBV7-3 and TRBJ1-1 provide the parts outside the CDR3, is GAGVSQTPSNKVTEKGKYVELRCDPISGHTALYWYRQSLGQGPEFLIYFQGTGAADDSGLPNDRFFAVRPEGSVSTLKIQRTERGDSAVYLCASMGARDTEAFFGQGTRLTVV.

The table lists this clonotype with many counts. The chain combines TRBV14 with TRBJ2-3, with TRBD1 matching over 10 bases. Germline values: CDR1 SGHDN, CDR2 FVKESK. The CDR3 loop spans 17 amino acids. J was trimmed by 5 bases and V by 4 bases; bases with no gene match: 12. CDR3 sequence: CASSPLLPGQGRDTQYF. CDR3 sequence (DNA): TGTGCCAGCAGCCCCCTTCTTCCGGGACAGGGGCGAGATACGCAGTATTTT.

This clonotype was picked up many times. This chain connects TRBV6-6 to TRBJ2-2, with TRBD1 matching over 7 bases. From germline, CDR1 is MNHNY and CDR2 SVGAGI (reference sequence). The CDR3 has 18 residues. V shed 2 bases, J shed 1 base, and the junction held 10 bases outside the gene matches. CDR3: CASSYGNNRGQNTGELFF. CDR3 coding DNA: TGTGCCAGCAGTTACGGTAACAACAGGGGTCAGAACACCGGGGAGCTGTTTTTT.

This rearrangement joins TRBV3-1 to TRBJ1-6; no reliable D call. Trimming stripped 4 bases from V and 7 bases from J, with 11 bases between. The CDR3 extends over 14 amino acids. Germline assignment: CDR1 LGHDT and CDR2 YNNKEL (reference sequence). The CDR3 bases are TGTGCCAGCAGCCTAGACGGACGGAATTCACCCCTCCACTTT. Translation gives CASSLDGRNSPLHF.

This clonotype was detected only a few times. The chain employs TRBV20-1 and TRBJ2-1; D is uncertain. Germline V gene sequence: CDR1 DFQATT, CDR2 SNEGSKA (reference sequence). This CDR3 comprises 14 residues. With 5 bases removed from V and 0 bases from J, the gap between germline ends came to 11 bases. DNA for the CDR3: TGCAGTGCTTTAGACCTGACCTCCTACAATGAGCAGTTCTTC. Translation gives CSALDLTSYNEQFF.

This clonotype was counted at least ten times. This chain joins TRBV7-3 and TRBJ2-5; TRBD1 is a possible D gene (5 bases). Per germline, CDR1 SGHTA and CDR2 FQGTGA. The CDR3 has 15 residues. V was trimmed by 1 base and J by 5 bases, leaving 14 bases between them. The CDR3, as DNA: TGTGCCAGCAGCTTAAGTGGGGCCCTTTGGGAGACCCAGTACTTC. Its translation: CASSLSGALWETQYF.

This clonotype appeared many times. The chain carries TRBV4-3 and TRBJ2-7; TRBD2 matches 9 bases. The CDR3 has 14 residues. Germline V CDR1 and CDR2: LGHNA, YSLEER. After removal of 6 bases from V and 5 bases from J, the junction contained 8 bases not matched to a gene. The CDR3 sequence: CASSLGGLAHEQYF. The CDR3 bases are TGCGCCAGCAGTCTTGGGGGACTAGCCCACGAGCAGTACTTC.

This clonotype has more than one count but fewer than ten. This chain connects TRBV28 to TRBJ2-2, with D maybe TRBD2 (5 bases). The V gene lost 5 bases and the J gene lost 8 bases, with 24 bases spanning the gap. Germline CDR1 reads MDHEN; CDR2 reads SYDVKM. The CDR3 extends over 17 amino acids. The CDR3 DNA is TGTGCCAGCAGTCCCGGAGGTGGTGGGTTTAAGGCGGGGGAGCTGTTTTTT. It translates to CASSPGGGGFKAGELFF.